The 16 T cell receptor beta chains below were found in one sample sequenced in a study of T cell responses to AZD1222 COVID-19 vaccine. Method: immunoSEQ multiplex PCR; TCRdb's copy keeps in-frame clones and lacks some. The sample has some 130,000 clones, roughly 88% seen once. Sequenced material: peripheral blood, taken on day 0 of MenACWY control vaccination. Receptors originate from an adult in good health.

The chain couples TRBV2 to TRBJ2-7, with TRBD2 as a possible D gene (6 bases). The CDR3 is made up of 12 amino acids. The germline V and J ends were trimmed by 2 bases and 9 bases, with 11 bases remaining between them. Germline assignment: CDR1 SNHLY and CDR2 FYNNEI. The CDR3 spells CASSEIGGWQYF. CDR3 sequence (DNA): TGTGCCAGCAGTGAAATTGGGGGGTGGCAGTACTTC. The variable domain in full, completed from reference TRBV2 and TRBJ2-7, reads EPEVTQTPSHQVTQMGQEVILRCVPISNHLYFYWYRQILGQKVEFLVSFYNNEISEKSEIFDDQFSVERPDGSNFTLKIRSTKLEDSAMYFCASSEIGGWQYFGPGTRLTVT.

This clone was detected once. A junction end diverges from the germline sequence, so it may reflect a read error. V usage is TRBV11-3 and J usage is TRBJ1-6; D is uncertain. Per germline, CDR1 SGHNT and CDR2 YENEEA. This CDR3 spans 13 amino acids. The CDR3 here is CASSLENNSPLHF. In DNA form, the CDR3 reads TGTGCCAGCAGCCTAGAGAATAATTCACCCCTCCACTTT.

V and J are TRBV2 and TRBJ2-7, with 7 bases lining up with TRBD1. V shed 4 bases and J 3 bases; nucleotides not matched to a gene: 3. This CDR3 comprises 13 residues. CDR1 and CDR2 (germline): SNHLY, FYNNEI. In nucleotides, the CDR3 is TGTGCCAGCAGTGGGACAGGATACTACGAGCAGTACTTC. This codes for CASSGTGYYEQYF.

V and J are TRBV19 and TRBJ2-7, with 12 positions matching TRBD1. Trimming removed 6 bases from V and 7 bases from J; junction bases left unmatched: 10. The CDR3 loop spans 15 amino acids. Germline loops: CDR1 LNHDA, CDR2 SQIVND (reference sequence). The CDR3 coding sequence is TGTGCCAGTAGCCGAGAGGGACAGGGGGCATATGAGCAGTACTTC. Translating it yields CASSREGQGAYEQYF.

This CDR3 reads CASRSSFEQFF. CDR3 DNA sequence: TGTGCCAGCAGATCTAGCTTTGAGCAGTTCTTC. This chain connects TRBV28 to TRBJ2-1, with D perhaps matching TRBD2 (5 bases). Germline CDR1 and CDR2: MDHEN and SYDVKM. Trimming stripped 6 bases from V and 9 bases from J, with 9 bases between. CDR3 length equals 11 residues.

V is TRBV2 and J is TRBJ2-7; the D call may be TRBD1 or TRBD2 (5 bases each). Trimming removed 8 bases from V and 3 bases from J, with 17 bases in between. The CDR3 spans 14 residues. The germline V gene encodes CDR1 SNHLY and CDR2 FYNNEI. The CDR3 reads CASVRVLGGYEQYF. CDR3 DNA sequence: TGTGCCAGCGTCCGGGTCCTTGGGGGCTACGAGCAGTACTTC. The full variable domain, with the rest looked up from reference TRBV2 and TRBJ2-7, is EPEVTQTPSHQVTQMGQEVILRCVPISNHLYFYWYRQILGQKVEFLVSFYNNEISEKSEIFDDQFSVERPDGSNFTLKIRSTKLEDSAMYFCASVRVLGGYEQYFGPGTRLTVT.

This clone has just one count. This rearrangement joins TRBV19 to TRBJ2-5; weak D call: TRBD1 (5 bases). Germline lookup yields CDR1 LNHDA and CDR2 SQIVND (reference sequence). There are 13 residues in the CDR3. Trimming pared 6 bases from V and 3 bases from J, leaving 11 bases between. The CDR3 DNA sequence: TGTGCCAGTAGCAAACAGGCTGAAGAGACCCAGTACTTC. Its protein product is CASSKQAEETQYF.

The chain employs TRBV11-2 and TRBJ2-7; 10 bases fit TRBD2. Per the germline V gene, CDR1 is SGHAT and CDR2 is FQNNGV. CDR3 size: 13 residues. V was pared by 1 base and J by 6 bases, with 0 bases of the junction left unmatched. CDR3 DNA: TGTGCCAGCAGCTTAGGGACTAGCGGCGAGCAGTACTTC. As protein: CASSLGTSGEQYF.

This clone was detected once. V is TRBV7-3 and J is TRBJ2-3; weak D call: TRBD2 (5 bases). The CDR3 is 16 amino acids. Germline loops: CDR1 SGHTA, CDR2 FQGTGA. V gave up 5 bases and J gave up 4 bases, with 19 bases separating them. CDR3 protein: CASSLGPASRADTQYF. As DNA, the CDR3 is TGTGCCAGCAGCCTAGGCCCGGCTAGCCGGGCAGATACGCAGTATTTT.

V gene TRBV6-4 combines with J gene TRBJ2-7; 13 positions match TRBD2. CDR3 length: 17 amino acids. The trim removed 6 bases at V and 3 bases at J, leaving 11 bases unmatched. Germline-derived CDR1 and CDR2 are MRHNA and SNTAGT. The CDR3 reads CASSTGLAGPGHYEQYF. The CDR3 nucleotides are TGTGCCAGCAGCACGGGACTAGCGGGACCAGGACACTACGAGCAGTACTTC.

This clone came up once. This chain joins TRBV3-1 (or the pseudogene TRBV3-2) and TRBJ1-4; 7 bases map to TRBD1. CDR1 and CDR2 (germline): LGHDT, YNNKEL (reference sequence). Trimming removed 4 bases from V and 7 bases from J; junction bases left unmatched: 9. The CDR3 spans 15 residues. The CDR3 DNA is TGTGCCAGCAGCCCACCGGGACAGCTATCTGAAAAACTGTTTTTT. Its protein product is CASSPPGQLSEKLFF.

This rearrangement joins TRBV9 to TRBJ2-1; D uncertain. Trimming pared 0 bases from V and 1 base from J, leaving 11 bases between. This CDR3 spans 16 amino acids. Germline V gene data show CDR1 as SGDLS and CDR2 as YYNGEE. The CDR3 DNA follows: TGTGCCAGCAGCGTAGGGACGGCCGTTTCCTACAATGAGCAGTTCTTC. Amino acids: CASSVGTAVSYNEQFF. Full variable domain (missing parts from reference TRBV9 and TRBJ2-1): DSGVTQTPKHLITATGQRVTLRCSPRSGDLSVYWYQQSLDQGLQFLIQYYNGEERAKGNILERFSAQQFPDLHSELNLSSLELGDSALYFCASSVGTAVSYNEQFFGPGTRLTVL.

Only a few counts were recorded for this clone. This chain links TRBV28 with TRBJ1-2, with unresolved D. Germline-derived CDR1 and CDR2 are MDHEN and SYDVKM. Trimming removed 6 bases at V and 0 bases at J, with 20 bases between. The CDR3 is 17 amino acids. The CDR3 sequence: CASRSLPIVGPNYGYTF. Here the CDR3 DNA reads TGTGCCAGCAGAAGCCTCCCAATAGTTGGTCCTAACTATGGCTACACCTTC.

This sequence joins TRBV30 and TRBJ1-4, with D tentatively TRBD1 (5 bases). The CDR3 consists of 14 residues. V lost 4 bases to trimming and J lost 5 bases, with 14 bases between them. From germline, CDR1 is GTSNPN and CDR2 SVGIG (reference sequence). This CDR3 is CAWNRDSLNEKLFF. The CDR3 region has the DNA TGTGCCTGGAATCGAGACAGCTTGAATGAAAAACTGTTTTTT.

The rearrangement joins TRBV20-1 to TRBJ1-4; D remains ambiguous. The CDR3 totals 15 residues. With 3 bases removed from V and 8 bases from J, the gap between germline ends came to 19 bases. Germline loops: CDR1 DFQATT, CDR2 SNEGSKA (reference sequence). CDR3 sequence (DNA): TGCAGTGCTAGTCCACTGGATCGAGAATACGAAAAACTGTTTTTT. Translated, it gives CSASPLDREYEKLFF.

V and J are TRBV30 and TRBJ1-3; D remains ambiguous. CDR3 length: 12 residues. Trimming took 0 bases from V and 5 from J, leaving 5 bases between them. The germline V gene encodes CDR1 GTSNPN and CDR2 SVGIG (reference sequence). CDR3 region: CAWSVHRNTIYF. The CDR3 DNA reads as TGTGCCTGGAGTGTACATCGAAACACCATATATTTT.